Given below is one TCR beta chain in context. Authors' data handling: By means of reference gene primer amplification, nucleated cell counts were estimated. Sequenced by immunoSEQ multiplex PCR; TCRdb stores in-frame clones only, minus some. V, J and clone size are those of that table, while D and trimming were read from the DNA. This table has some 180,000 clones, 65% to 90% appearing once. Germline values: CDR1 KGHSH, CDR2 LQKENI. V lost 3 bases, J lost 9 bases, and 5 bases stayed unmatched. CDR3 length: 14 residues. Individuals drawn from 24 US areas were about 18 to 95 years old. Assignment of participants to cohorts was predicated upon participant-reported clinical history. The data derive from a study of blood T cell repertoires in COVID-19. Study details: In each case, the material was cDNA or gDNA derived from T cells, B-cell-depleted T cells, or PBMCs.

V usage is TRBV18 and J usage is TRBJ1-6; 7 bases are a match to TRBD1. Sequences were obtained from PBMCs or T cells enriched from blood (not recorded which). The sequence derives from a woman aged 60 to 75 with acute COVID-19. This chain's CDR3 is CASSPDRLGSPLHF. Here the CDR3 DNA reads TGTGCCAGCTCACCGGACAGGCTTGGTTCACCCCTCCACTTT.